This T cell receptor (beta chain) was documented in a study of cytomegalovirus exposure and HLA in healthy donors. Study information: Earlier, 110 million or so unique TCR beta sequences were recovered from around 190 million T cells by an analysis. Broader study findings: There were some V segments, including TRBV6-2 and TRBV6-3, excluded as indistinguishable.

The PCR ran on 60 Vbeta and 13 Jbeta primers. Only in-frame clones appear in the TCRdb table, and some are missing; sequencing was by immunoSEQ multiplex PCR. The data hold 150,000 to 200,000 clones, with approximately 81% observed a single time. In nominal health when sampled, donors likely had unrecorded immune exposures nonetheless. For this clone: The antigen is unknown.

Germline V gene lookup returns CDR1 SGHNT and CDR2 YYREEE (reference sequence). CDR3 length: 16 residues. After removal of 4 bases from V and 0 bases from J, the junction contained 8 bases not matched to a gene. The chain employs TRBV5-4 and TRBJ2-7; 9 nucleotides match TRBD2. The TCR sequence derives from a male donor in good health and CMV-seronegative. The sequenced material came from PBMCs. This CDR3 is CASSPGAGGASYEQYF. Here the CDR3 DNA reads TGTGCCAGCAGCCCAGGGGCGGGGGGGGCCTCCTACGAGCAGTACTTC.